The 5 T cell receptor beta chains below were found in one sample sequenced in a study of T cells in localized non-small cell lung cancer. Some clones are missing from TCRdb's copy, which holds only in-frame ones; the method was immunoSEQ multiplex PCR. The data hold around 29,000 clones, with 78% observed a single time. The sample was peripheral blood, taken before any cancer treatment. The receptors here all came from a male donor aged 60 or over with stage II squamous cell lung carcinoma.

This clone was detected only a few times. The chain combines TRBV4-2 with TRBJ1-5; the D is unclear. The germline CDR1 and CDR2 sequences are LGHNA and YNFKEQ. V lost 3 bases and J lost 1, with 10 bases in between. There are 15 residues in the CDR3. The CDR3 bases are TGTGCCAGCAGCCATGACCCTCAGAGCAATCAGCCCCAGCATTTT. Residues: CASSHDPQSNQPQHF.

The chain couples TRBV7-6 to TRBJ1-1, with a weak D call TRBD1 (6 bases). The CDR3 length is 16 residues. With 7 bases removed from V and 0 bases from J, the gap between germline ends came to 18 bases. Germline CDR1 and CDR2: SGHVS and FNYEAQ. The CDR3 DNA reads TGTGCCAGCACCCCCTCTCCGGACAGCCTGAACACTGAAGCTTTCTTT. Its translation: CASTPSPDSLNTEAFF.

This clone was detected only once. For the CDR3, the DNA is TGTGCCAGTAGTATAGAACCAGAACGGCGGCCGATAGATGAGCAGTTCTTC. Translation: CASSIEPERRPIDEQFF. The V call is TRBV19, the J call TRBJ2-1; D gene unclear. This CDR3 has 17 amino acids. CDR1 is LNHDA, CDR2 SQIVND, per germline (reference sequence). V was clipped by 0 bases and J by 8 bases, with 20 bases between them.

The chain couples TRBV18 to TRBJ2-5; a weak D match, TRBD2 (5 bases). Trimming removed 2 bases at V and 5 bases at J, with 15 bases between. The CDR3 spans 15 residues. The germline V gene encodes CDR1 KGHSH and CDR2 LQKENI. The CDR3 spells CASSPSGMSSETQYF. Written as DNA, the CDR3 is TGTGCCAGCTCACCATCGGGGATGAGTAGCGAGACCCAGTACTTC.

The chain couples TRBV9 to TRBJ2-1; TRBD2 might be the D (5 bases). Trimming cost V 4 bases and J 0 bases, with 14 bases left between them. In germline, CDR1 is SGDLS, CDR2 YYNGEE. The length of the CDR3 is 16 residues. CDR3 bases: TGTGCCAGCAGCCCTCAATCCGGGAACTCCTACAATGAGCAGTTCTTC. Amino acid sequence: CASSPQSGNSYNEQFF.